This entry features one TCR beta chain sequence. Its antigen is not identified. The treatment: roughly 10-day PBMC culture with coronavirus spike peptide pools or control peptides (ViraFEST assay). An unexposed donor provided the CD4+ T cells, which were collected before the COVID-19 pandemic (2011-2018). This sample stems from a study of vaccination and CD4 T cells after COVID-19. Study as a whole: It was a median around 100 days after diagnosis, with a range of 35 to 161, that post-COVID samples were drawn. Overlapping SARS-CoV-2, HCoV-NL63, HCoV-OC43 and HCoV-229E spike peptides were used to stimulate cells.

General study findings and limits: Within the convalescent patients, spike mono-reactivity was found in 304 of 307 vaccine-specific clones.

V was trimmed by 5 bases and J by 7 bases, leaving 9 bases between them. Germline V gene lookup returns CDR1 SGHAT and CDR2 FQNNGV. CDR3 length: 12 residues. Sequence data for DNA of cultured CD4+ T cells were generated by the Oncomine TCR Beta short-read assay. Cultures of CD4+ T cells served as the source for extracting genomic DNA. TCRdb reprocessed the PCR reads with MiXCR, giving one entry per CDR3 protein. Here the sample spans roughly 5,400 distinct CDR3 sequences, about 66% being singletons. This chain connects TRBV11-2 to TRBJ2-1; D unclear. The clonotype comes from a human donor in good health. The material sequenced was CD4+ T cells from blood, cultured in vitro. CDR3 DNA: TGTGCCAGCAGCCCTCAGGCAAATGAGCAGTTCTTC. Its protein product is CASSPQANEQFF. Full variable domain (missing parts from reference TRBV11-2 and TRBJ2-1): EAGVAQSPRYKIIEKRQSVAFWCNPISGHATLYWYQQILGQGPKLLIQFQNNGVVDDSQLPKDRFSAERLKGVDSTLKIQPAKLEDSAVYLCASSPQANEQFFGPGTRLTVL.